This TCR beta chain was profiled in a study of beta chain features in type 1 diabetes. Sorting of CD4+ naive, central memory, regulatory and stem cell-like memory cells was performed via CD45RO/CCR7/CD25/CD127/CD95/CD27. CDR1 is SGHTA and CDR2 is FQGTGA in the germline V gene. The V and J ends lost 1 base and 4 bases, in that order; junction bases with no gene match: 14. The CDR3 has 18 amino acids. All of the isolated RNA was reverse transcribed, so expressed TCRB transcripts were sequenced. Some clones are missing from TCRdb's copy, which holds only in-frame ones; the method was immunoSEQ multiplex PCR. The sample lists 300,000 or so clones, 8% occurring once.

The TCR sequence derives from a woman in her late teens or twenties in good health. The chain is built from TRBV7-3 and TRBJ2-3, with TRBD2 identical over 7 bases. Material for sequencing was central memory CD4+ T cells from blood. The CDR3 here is CASSLKPTGGLGADTQYF. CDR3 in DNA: TGTGCCAGCAGCTTAAAACCCACAGGCGGACTAGGGGCAGATACGCAGTATTTT.